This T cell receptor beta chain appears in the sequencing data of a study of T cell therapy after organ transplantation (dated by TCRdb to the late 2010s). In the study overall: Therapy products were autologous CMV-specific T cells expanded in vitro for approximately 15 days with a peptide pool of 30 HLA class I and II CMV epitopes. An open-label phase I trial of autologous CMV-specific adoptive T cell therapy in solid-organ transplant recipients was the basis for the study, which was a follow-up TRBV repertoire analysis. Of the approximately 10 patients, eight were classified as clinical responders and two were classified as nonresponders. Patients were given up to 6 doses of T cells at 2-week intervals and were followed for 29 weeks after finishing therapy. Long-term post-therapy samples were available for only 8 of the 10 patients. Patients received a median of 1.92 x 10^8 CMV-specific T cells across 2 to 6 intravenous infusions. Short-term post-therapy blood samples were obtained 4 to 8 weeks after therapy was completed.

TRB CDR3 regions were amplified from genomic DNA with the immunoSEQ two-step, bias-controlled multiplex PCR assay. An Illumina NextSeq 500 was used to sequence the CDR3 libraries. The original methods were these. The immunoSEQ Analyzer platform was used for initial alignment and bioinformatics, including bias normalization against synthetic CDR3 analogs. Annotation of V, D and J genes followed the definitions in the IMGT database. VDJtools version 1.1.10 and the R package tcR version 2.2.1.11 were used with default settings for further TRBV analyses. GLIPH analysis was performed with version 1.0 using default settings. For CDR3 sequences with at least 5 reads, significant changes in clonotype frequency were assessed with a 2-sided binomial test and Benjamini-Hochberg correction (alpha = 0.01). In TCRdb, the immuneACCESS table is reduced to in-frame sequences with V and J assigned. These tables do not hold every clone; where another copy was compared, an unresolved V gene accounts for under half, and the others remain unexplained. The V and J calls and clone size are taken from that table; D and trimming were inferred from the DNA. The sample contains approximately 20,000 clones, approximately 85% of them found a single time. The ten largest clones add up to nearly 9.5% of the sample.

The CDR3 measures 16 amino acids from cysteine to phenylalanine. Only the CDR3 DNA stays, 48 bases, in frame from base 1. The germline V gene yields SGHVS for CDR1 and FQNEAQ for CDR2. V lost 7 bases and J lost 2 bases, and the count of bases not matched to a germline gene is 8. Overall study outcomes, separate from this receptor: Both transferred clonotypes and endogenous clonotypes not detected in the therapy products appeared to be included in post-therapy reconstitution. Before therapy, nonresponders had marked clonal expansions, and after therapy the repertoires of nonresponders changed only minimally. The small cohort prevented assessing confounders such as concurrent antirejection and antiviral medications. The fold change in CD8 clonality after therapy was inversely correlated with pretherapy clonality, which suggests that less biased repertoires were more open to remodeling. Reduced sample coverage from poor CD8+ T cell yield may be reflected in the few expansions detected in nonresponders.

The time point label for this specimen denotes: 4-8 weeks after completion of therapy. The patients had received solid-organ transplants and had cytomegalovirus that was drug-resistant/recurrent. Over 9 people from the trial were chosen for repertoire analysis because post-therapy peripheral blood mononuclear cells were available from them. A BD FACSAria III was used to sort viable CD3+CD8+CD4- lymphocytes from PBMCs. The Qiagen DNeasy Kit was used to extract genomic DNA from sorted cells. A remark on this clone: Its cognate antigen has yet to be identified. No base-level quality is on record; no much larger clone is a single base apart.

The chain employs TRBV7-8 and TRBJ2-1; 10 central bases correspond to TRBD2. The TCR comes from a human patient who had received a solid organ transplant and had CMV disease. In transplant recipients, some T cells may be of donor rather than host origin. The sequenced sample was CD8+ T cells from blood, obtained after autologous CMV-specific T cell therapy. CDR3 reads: CASTISGGAAYNEQFF. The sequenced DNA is TGTGCCAGCACTATAAGCGGGGGGGCGGCCTACAATGAGCAGTTCTTC. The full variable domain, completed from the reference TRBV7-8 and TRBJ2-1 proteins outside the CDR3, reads GAGVSQSPRYKVAKRGQDVALRCDPISGHVSLFWYQQALGQGPEFLTYFQNEAQLDKSGLPSDRFFAERPEGSVSTLKIQRTQQEDSAVYLCASTISGGAAYNEQFFGPGTRLTVL.